The 24 T cell receptor beta chains below come from one sample, sequenced in a study of blood T cell repertoires in COVID-19. This table comes from immunoSEQ multiplex PCR, and its TCRdb copy is limited to in-frame clones, with some not included. Of some 150,000 clones listed, about 83% are singletons. Sequenced: peripheral blood. These receptors originate from a woman of 80 years or more with acute or convalescent COVID-19.

A word on this clone: The sample holds other DNA sequences that translate to the same CDR3. The rearrangement uses TRBV18 and TRBJ2-5; D perhaps matches TRBD1 (5 bases). This CDR3 comprises 12 residues. Trimming stripped 3 bases from V and 4 bases from J, with 6 bases between. Germline V gene data show CDR1 as KGHSH and CDR2 as LQKENI. CDR3 coding DNA: TGTGCCAGCTCACCCCAGGGAGAGACCCAGTACTTC. As protein: CASSPQGETQYF.

This chain links TRBV6-1 with TRBJ2-3, with D uncertain. The CDR3 contains 12 residues. V lost 2 bases and J lost 12, with 12 bases in between. Germline V lookup: CDR1 MNHNS, CDR2 SASEGT. In DNA form, the CDR3 reads TGTGCCAGCAGTGAATCACTCACCCTTCAGTATTTT. Translating it yields CASSESLTLQYF.

V and J are TRBV11-2 and TRBJ1-3; tentatively, D is TRBD1 (6 bases). The V end was cut by 5 bases, the J end by 0 bases, with 17 bases between. CDR3 size: 17 residues. Germline V gene sequence: CDR1 SGHAT, CDR2 FQNNGV. DNA for the CDR3: TGTGCCAGCAGCCAAAAGCGGGGGGCCAGCTCTGGAAACACCATATATTTT. Translating it yields CASSQKRGASSGNTIYF. The full variable domain, rest sourced from reference TRBV11-2 and TRBJ1-3, is EAGVAQSPRYKIIEKRQSVAFWCNPISGHATLYWYQQILGQGPKLLIQFQNNGVVDDSQLPKDRFSAERLKGVDSTLKIQPAKLEDSAVYLCASSQKRGASSGNTIYFGEGSWLTVV.

The chain carries TRBV10-3 and TRBJ1-6, with a tentative D call TRBD1 (5 bases). Looked up from germline, CDR1 is ENHRY and CDR2 is SYGVKD. V lost 6 bases to trimming and J lost 0 bases, with 12 bases between them. This CDR3 region has 16 residues. This chain's CDR3 is CAIRSTVSSYNSPLHF. As DNA, the CDR3 is TGTGCCATCAGATCGACAGTCAGCTCCTATAATTCACCCCTCCACTTT.

V is TRBV30 and J is TRBJ1-2; perhaps TRBD1 as D (6 bases). Trimming took off 2 bases at V and 8 bases at J, with 12 bases between the two ends. Germline V CDR1 and CDR2: GTSNPN, SVGIG (reference sequence). This CDR3 is 12 amino acids long. CDR3 loop: CAWSPSDRGYTF. Here the CDR3 DNA reads TGTGCCTGGAGTCCCAGTGACAGGGGCTACACCTTC.

CDR3 DNA: TGTGCCAGTAGGTATAGCGTCACTGAAGCTTTCTTT. Translating it yields CASRYSVTEAFF. This chain uses TRBV19 with TRBJ1-1; no firm D call. V lost 6 bases and J lost 4, with 9 bases in between. Germline V CDR1 and CDR2: LNHDA, SQIVND (reference sequence). The CDR3 covers 12 residues.

J is TRBJ2-5 and V is TRBV6-6; D perhaps matches TRBD2 (5 bases). This CDR3 is 14 amino acids long. The germline V and J ends were trimmed by 5 bases and 1 base, with 11 bases remaining between them. Germline CDR1 reads MNHNY; CDR2 reads SVGAGI (reference sequence). In DNA form, the CDR3 reads TGTGCCAGCAGTCCCCCTCGGGGCCAAGAGACCCAGTACTTC. The encoded protein is CASSPPRGQETQYF.

The chain has TRBV12-3 or TRBV12-4 and TRBJ2-7, with 7 bases aligning to TRBD2. Trimming at V came to 6 bases and at J to 3 bases, leaving 5 bases not matched to a gene. This CDR3 has 13 amino acids. The CDR3 spells CASRTTSSYEQYF. The CDR3 coding sequence is TGTGCCAGCAGGACGACTAGCAGCTACGAGCAGTACTTC.

The V and J genes are TRBV19 and TRBJ1-2, with D possibly being TRBD1 (5 bases). The CDR3 length is 14 residues. CDR1 and CDR2 from the germline V gene are LNHDA and SQIVND (reference sequence). Between the trimmed V and J ends, which lost 7 bases and 5 bases, there was a span of 17 bases. Here the CDR3 DNA reads TGTGCCAGTACCCTGGGTATGACAGAATATGGCTACACCTTC. It specifies CASTLGMTEYGYTF.

The chain uses TRBV5-8 and TRBJ1-6, with D possibly matching TRBD1 (6 bases). The length of the CDR3 is 15 residues. Between the trimmed V and J ends, which lost 5 bases and 4 bases, there was a span of 13 bases. Germline CDR1 reads SGHTS; CDR2 reads YDEGEE. CDR3 sequence reads: CASSTGTPYNSPLHF. The CDR3 DNA sequence: TGTGCCAGCAGTACCGGGACACCTTATAATTCACCCCTCCACTTT.

V gene TRBV15 combines with J gene TRBJ2-6; D remains unclear. The CDR3 runs to 18 residues. Trimming removed 3 bases at V and 0 bases at J, with 15 bases between. Germline CDR1 is LNHNV and CDR2 is YYDKDF (reference sequence). CDR3 loop: CATSSGLVWSSGANVLTF. The CDR3 DNA sequence: TGTGCCACCAGCAGTGGGTTAGTGTGGAGCTCTGGGGCCAACGTCCTGACTTTC.

The chain couples TRBV28 to TRBJ1-1; possible D gene TRBD1, 6 bases. Germline V CDR1 and CDR2: MDHEN, SYDVKM. The CDR3 loop spans 15 amino acids. V lost 7 bases to trimming and J lost 3 bases, with 18 bases between them. CDR3 amino acids: CASTATGGGYTEAFF. The CDR3 DNA reads as TGTGCCAGCACAGCGACAGGTGGGGGCTACACTGAAGCTTTCTTT.

This clone was counted a few times. The gene calls are TRBV18 and TRBJ1-1; possible D gene TRBD1, 5 bases. CDR1 is KGHSH and CDR2 is LQKENI in the germline V gene. V lost 4 bases, J lost 8 bases, and 11 bases lay in between. The CDR3 totals 12 residues. CDR3 in amino acids: CASSQGSGEAFF. In nucleotides, the CDR3 is TGTGCCAGCTCACAGGGTTCAGGGGAAGCTTTCTTT.

This clone appeared a single time. Compared with germline, one end of the junction differs, possibly owing to a read error. V is TRBV7-9 and J is TRBJ2-7, with 8 nucleotides matching TRBD1. The germline CDR1 and CDR2 sequences are SEHNR and FQNEAQ (reference sequence). CDR3 length equals 12 residues. CDR3 residues: CASSLETGQASF. The CDR3 DNA reads as TGTGCCAGCAGCTTAGAAACGGGACAGGCAAGCTTC.

Only a few counts were recorded for this clone. The rearrangement links TRBV7-2 to TRBJ1-1, with 7 bases identical to TRBD1. The germline gives CDR1 SGHTA, CDR2 FQGNSA. V shed 5 bases, J shed 5 bases, and the junction held 5 bases outside the gene matches. This CDR3 comprises 13 residues. CDR3 in amino acids: CASSTQGGTEAFF. The DNA for the CDR3 is TGTGCCAGCAGCACCCAGGGGGGTACTGAAGCTTTCTTT.

This chain joins TRBV9 and TRBJ2-7, with D possibly matching TRBD2 (5 bases). The CDR3 is 14 residues long. Germline-derived CDR1 and CDR2 are SGDLS and YYNGEE. V was cut by 0 bases and J by 3 bases, with 10 bases left in between. The CDR3 here is CASSVVPSSYEQYF. The CDR3 DNA sequence: TGTGCCAGCAGCGTAGTGCCTAGCAGCTACGAGCAGTACTTC. Full variable domain (remainder filled in from reference TRBV9 and TRBJ2-7): DSGVTQTPKHLITATGQRVTLRCSPRSGDLSVYWYQQSLDQGLQFLIQYYNGEERAKGNILERFSAQQFPDLHSELNLSSLELGDSALYFCASSVVPSSYEQYFGPGTRLTVT.

V is TRBV2 and J is TRBJ1-5; D gene unclear. The V gene lost 4 bases and the J gene lost 7 bases, with 11 bases spanning the gap. The germline gives CDR1 SNHLY, CDR2 FYNNEI. This CDR3 contains 13 residues. The CDR3, as DNA: TGTGCCAGCAGTGTTGCTTCTAGGCAGCCCCAGCATTTT. Translating gives CASSVASRQPQHF.

The gene calls are TRBV2 and TRBJ1-2; the D is unclear. Germline CDR1 SNHLY, CDR2 FYNNEI. Trimming removed 8 bases at V and 0 bases at J, with 7 bases between. The CDR3 has 12 residues. CDR3 sequence reads: CASERSNYGYTF. In DNA form, the CDR3 reads TGTGCCAGCGAGAGGTCTAACTATGGCTACACCTTC.

Comment on this clone: A much larger clone lies a single base off, so this may be a read error. The same CDR3 also results from other DNA sequences found in this sample. This sequence joins TRBV6-2 or TRBV6-3 and TRBJ2-1; 11 bases align to TRBD2. The CDR3 contains 15 residues. Germline trimming cut 2 bases from V and 5 bases from J; bases unmatched to any gene: 2. CDR1 MNHEY and CDR2 SVGEGT come from the germline V gene. Written as DNA, the CDR3 is TGTGCCAGCAGTTACCGACTAGCGGGGAACAATGAGCAGTTCTTC. It encodes CASSYRLAGNNEQFF.

This clone turned up a few times. This chain joins TRBV7-2 and TRBJ1-3, with TRBD1 matching over 11 bases. CDR1 is SGHTA, CDR2 FQGNSA, per germline. J was trimmed by 2 bases and V by 5 bases; bases with no gene match: 8. The CDR3 covers 17 residues. CDR3 region: CASSPSGTGGAGNTIYF. The CDR3 DNA follows: TGTGCCAGCAGCCCTTCCGGGACAGGGGGTGCTGGAAACACCATATATTTT.

This clone was recorded only once. The sample contains more than one DNA sequence encoding this CDR3. The chain employs TRBV3-1 (or the pseudogene TRBV3-2) and TRBJ2-5; weak D call: TRBD1 (6 bases). Per the germline V gene, CDR1 is LGHDT and CDR2 is YNNKEL (reference sequence). V gave up 2 bases and J gave up 5 bases, with 9 bases separating them. The CDR3 runs 13 residues. CDR3 sequence: CASSQNRAETQYF. The CDR3 coding sequence is TGTGCCAGCAGCCAAAACAGGGCCGAGACCCAGTACTTC.

The chain has TRBV9 and TRBJ2-1, with 7 bases that match TRBD2. V shed 7 bases, J shed 0 bases, and the junction held 13 bases outside the gene matches. There are 17 residues in the CDR3. The germline gives CDR1 SGDLS, CDR2 YYNGEE. The CDR3 loop reads CASSLSGTLSSYNEQFF. CDR3 in DNA: TGTGCCAGCTCGCTCAGCGGGACCTTAAGCTCCTACAATGAGCAGTTCTTC.

The V gene is TRBV5-1, the J gene TRBJ1-4, with TRBD1 matching 7 bases. Germline CDR1 SGHRS, CDR2 YFSETQ. This CDR3 is built from 14 residues. The ends lost 2 bases at V and 4 bases at J; junction bases unmatched: 2. CDR3 sequence reads: CASSFQGGNEKLFF. The CDR3 nucleotides read TGCGCCAGCAGCTTTCAGGGGGGTAATGAAAAACTGTTTTTT.

The V and J genes are TRBV19 and TRBJ1-1; possible D gene TRBD1, 5 bases. Trimming stripped 8 bases from V and 1 base from J, with 14 bases between. CDR1 is LNHDA, CDR2 SQIVND, per germline (reference sequence). This CDR3 is 14 amino acids long. CDR3 in amino acids: CASLPTTGNTEAFF. Written as DNA, the CDR3 is TGTGCCAGTTTGCCCACCACAGGGAACACTGAAGCTTTCTTT.